These 11 T cell receptor beta chains originate from one sample sequenced in a study of T cells in localized non-small cell lung cancer. This table comes from immunoSEQ multiplex PCR, and its TCRdb copy is limited to in-frame clones, with some not included. The data show fewer than 30,000 clones, with around 81% seen just once and around 5.3% held by the top ten. The sample consisted of peripheral blood mononuclear cells, taken before any cancer treatment. These receptors all stem from a man aged 35-75 years with stage III lung adenocarcinoma.

The chain is built from TRBV10-1 and TRBJ2-3; D is uncertain. Deletions cut 4 bases from V and 8 bases from J, with 7 bases between. Germline CDR1 is WNHNN and CDR2 is SYGVQD (reference sequence). The CDR3 consists of 11 residues. CDR3 sequence (DNA): TGCGCCAGCAGTGGTTTTGGTACGCAGTATTTT. Translated: CASSGFGTQYF.

The rearrangement joins TRBV4-1 to TRBJ1-5; D may be TRBD1 (6 bases). The CDR3 totals 15 residues. Trimming pared 5 bases from V and 4 bases from J, leaving 15 bases between. Germline CDR1 reads MGHRA; CDR2 reads YSYEKL. DNA for the CDR3: TGCGCCAGCAGCAATATAGGGGGGCCGAATCAGCCCCAGCATTTT. Protein product: CASSNIGGPNQPQHF.

This clone was detected once. The chain joins TRBV14 to TRBJ2-3, with D possibly being TRBD2 (6 bases). From germline, CDR1 is SGHDN and CDR2 FVKESK. Trimming removed 0 bases at V and 2 bases at J, with 21 bases between. The CDR3 runs to 19 residues. The CDR3 here is CASSQDLRRGPTFTDTQYF. The CDR3 nucleotides are TGTGCCAGCAGCCAAGATCTGAGGCGGGGACCAACTTTCACAGATACGCAGTATTTT.

The rearrangement uses TRBV6-5 and TRBJ2-1; TRBD1 matches 7 bases. The V and J ends lost 8 bases and 7 bases, in that order; junction bases with no gene match: 8. Germline V gives CDR1 MNHEY, CDR2 SVGAGI. The length of the CDR3 is 13 residues. The CDR3 nucleotides read TGTGCCAGCCAGGGACAGTTGAGTAATGAGCAGTTCTTC. Its protein product is CASQGQLSNEQFF.

This chain joins TRBV29-1 and TRBJ1-6; 9 bases line up with TRBD1. With 5 bases clipped from V and 7 bases from J, the junction kept 3 bases outside the gene matches. The CDR3 contains 13 residues. Germline V lookup: CDR1 SQVTM, CDR2 ANQGSEA. CDR3 nucleotides: TGCAGCGTTAAGGGACAGGGAAATTCACCCCTCCACTTT. This encodes CSVKGQGNSPLHF.

This clone was observed a single time. This chain connects TRBV7-8 to TRBJ2-2, with D possibly being TRBD2 (5 bases). With 1 base removed from V and 7 bases from J, the gap between germline ends came to 16 bases. The length of the CDR3 is 16 residues. CDR1 is SGHVS, CDR2 FQNEAQ, per germline. In DNA form, the CDR3 reads TGTGCCAGCAGCTTAGAGAGGGCAGGCATCAGCGGGGAGCTGTTTTTT. Protein: CASSLERAGISGELFF.

Points on this clone: In the same sample, other DNA sequences code for this CDR3. The gene calls are TRBV7-9 and TRBJ2-3; the D gene is possibly TRBD1 (6 bases). V lost 5 bases, J lost 4 bases, and 10 bases lay in between. This CDR3 spans 13 amino acids. Germline CDR1 is SEHNR and CDR2 is FQNEAQ (reference sequence). CDR3 sequence: CASSPRGPDTQYF. The CDR3 DNA reads TGTGCCAGCAGCCCCAGGGGCCCAGATACGCAGTATTTT.

This sequence joins TRBV10-2 and TRBJ2-3; D remains unclear. Trimming took 1 base from V and 2 from J, leaving 1 base between them. Germline CDR1 and CDR2: WSHSY and SAAADI. The CDR3 contains 12 residues. The CDR3 is CASSEFTDTQYF. DNA of the CDR3: TGCGCCAGCAGTGAGTTCACAGATACGCAGTATTTT.

The chain couples TRBV18 to TRBJ2-1; D unclear. Germline CDR1 and CDR2: KGHSH and LQKENI. Trimming stripped 3 bases from V and 6 bases from J, with 9 bases between. The CDR3 has 13 residues. The CDR3 DNA sequence: TGTGCCAGCTCACCTGGGCAGCCCAATGAGCAGTTCTTC. Encoded protein: CASSPGQPNEQFF.

V usage is TRBV5-1 and J usage is TRBJ2-2; 7 nucleotides agree with TRBD1. The germline CDR1 and CDR2 sequences are SGHRS and YFSETQ. V dropped 4 bases and J dropped 7; count of bases not matched to a gene: 16. The CDR3 runs 17 residues. CDR3 in DNA: TGCGCCAGCAGCACCCCCGGAGGCACAGGGGTGCTCGGGGAGCTGTTTTTT. Protein product: CASSTPGGTGVLGELFF.

This chain links TRBV5-1 with TRBJ2-5; 12 bases agree with TRBD2. With 0 bases clipped from V and 3 bases from J, the junction kept 6 bases outside the gene matches. The germline V gene has CDR1 SGHRS and CDR2 YFSETQ. The CDR3 has 17 amino acids. CDR3 amino acids: CASSLGFRTSGEETQYF. The CDR3 DNA sequence: TGCGCCAGCAGCTTGGGATTTCGGACTAGCGGGGAAGAGACCCAGTACTTC.